A selection of T cell receptor beta chains follows, all from one sample in a study of shared clonotypes between healthy human individuals. Measured with immunoSEQ multiplex PCR; TCRdb has only the in-frame clones, and not every one. The sample lists 2 million to 3 million clones, roughly 93% occurring once. Sequencing input: naive CD4+ T cells from PBMCs. The source of these receptors is a man aged 18 to 29 in good health. Some clones in this sample may be carry-over from other donors' samples. CDR3s include the opening cysteine and the closing phenylalanine or tryptophan. D genes are given only for firm matches. Clone size is given for some rows only: seen once, a few or many times, or a class if the clone is expanded.

TRBJ2-7 TRBV7-9 14 NA NA CASSLSAGNYEQYF TGTGCCAGCAGCTTATCAGCAGGGAACTACGAGCAGTACTTC
TRBJ1-2 TRBV9 16 NA NA CASSVGDFRGSYGYTF TGTGCCAGCAGCGTAGGAGATTTCAGGGGATCCTATGGCTACACCTTC
TRBJ2-1 TRBV25-1 15 TRBD1 NA CASSERGGQGARQFF TGTGCCAGCAGTGAAAGAGGAGGACAGGGGGCAAGGCAGTTCTTC
TRBJ2-7 TRBV6-1 14 TRBD1 NA CASKGPGGPYEQYF TGTGCCAGCAAAGGCCCAGGGGGCCCCTACGAGCAGTACTTC
TRBJ1-3 TRBV19 14 NA NA CASFGSGSGNTIYF TGTGCCTCTTTTGGGTCAGGGTCTGGAAACACCATATATTTT
TRBJ2-6 TRBV28 16 NA NA CASTTRAISGANVLTF TGTGCCAGCACCACTAGGGCGATAAGTGGGGCCAACGTCCTGACTTTC
TRBJ1-1 TRBV5-6 15 TRBD1 NA CASSSRGQGNTEAFF TGTGCCAGCAGCTCACGCGGACAGGGGAATACTGAAGCTTTCTTT
TRBJ2-7 TRBV18 15 TRBD2 NA CASSPSSGSSWEQYF TGTGCCAGCTCGCCCTCTAGCGGGAGCTCGTGGGAGCAGTACTTC
TRBJ2-7 TRBV5-8 16 NA NA CASSLGLYDYSYEQYF TGTGCCAGCAGCTTGGGCTTGTATGACTACTCCTACGAGCAGTACTTC
TRBJ2-5 TRBV28 13 NA NA CATRSQGMETQYF TGTGCCACCAGGTCCCAGGGTATGGAGACCCAGTACTTC
TRBJ1-1 TRBV4-3 15 NA NA CASSHRTVLNTEAFF TGCGCCAGCAGCCATCGGACAGTATTGAACACTGAAGCTTTCTTT
TRBJ1-1 TRBV6-5 14 NA NA CASSYARANTEAFF TGTGCCAGCAGTTACGCCAGGGCGAACACTGAAGCTTTCTTT
TRBJ2-7 TRBV4-1 12 NA NA CASSQDGYEQYF TGCGCCAGCAGCCAAGACGGCTACGAGCAGTACTTC
TRBJ2-7 TRBV5-1 15 TRBD2 NA CASRATSGRDREQYF TGCGCCAGCAGGGCGACTAGCGGGAGGGATCGCGAGCAGTACTTC
TRBJ2-5 TRBV19 15 NA NA CASSISGARDETQYF TGTGCCAGTAGTATATCCGGGGCGCGAGATGAGACCCAGTACTTC
TRBJ1-3 TRBV28 13 NA NA CASSLTGFNTIYF TGTGCCAGCAGTTTGACGGGGTTCAACACCATATATTTT
TRBJ2-1 TRBV27 14 NA NA CASSETSAPSPQFF TGTGCCAGCAGCGAAACTTCAGCACCCTCCCCGCAGTTCTTC
TRBJ2-2 TRBV6-5 14 NA NA CASRKEGVTGELFF TGTGCCAGCAGGAAGGAGGGAGTCACCGGGGAGCTGTTTTTT
TRBJ2-1 TRBV18 15 NA NA CASSPLITGDNEQFF TGTGCCAGCTCACCACTGATAACGGGTGACAATGAGCAGTTCTTC
TRBJ2-1 TRBV5-4 16 TRBD2 once CAGGAGAREGRNEQFF TGTGCCGGGGGGGCCGGAGCGCGGGAGGGCCGGAATGAGCAGTTCTTC
TRBJ2-3 TRBV29-1 14 NA NA CSVPPVSSTDTQYF TGCAGCGTCCCCCCTGTGTCGAGCACAGATACGCAGTATTTT
TRBJ2-3 TRBV9 18 TRBD2 NA CASSARASGREDTDTQYF TGTGCCAGCAGCGCCCGGGCTAGCGGGAGAGAAGACACAGATACGCAGTATTTT
TRBJ2-5 TRBV18 14 NA NA CASSPGLRRETQYF TGTGCCAGCTCACCGGGACTTAGGAGGGAGACCCAGTACTTC
TRBJ1-1 TRBV6-5 13 TRBD1 NA CASKGQSTTEAFF TGTGCCAGCAAGGGACAGTCTACCACTGAAGCTTTCTTT
TRBJ2-5 TRBV5-4 16 TRBD2 NA CASSLAGRLAGETQYF TGTGCCAGCAGCTTGGCCGGGAGGCTAGCCGGTGAGACCCAGTACTTC
TRBJ2-1 TRBV9 15 NA NA CASSVEGSDYNEQFF TGTGCCAGCAGCGTAGAAGGGTCGGACTACAATGAGCAGTTCTTC
TRBJ1-5 TRBV7-9 13 NA NA CASSLGGVQPQHF TGTGCCAGCAGCTTAGGAGGGGTACAGCCCCAGCATTTT
TRBJ2-1 TRBV2 15 NA once CASSAGAAIYNEQFF TGTGCCAGCAGTGCAGGGGCGGCTATTTACAATGAGCAGTTCTTC
TRBJ2-2 TRBV27 15 NA NA CASSSRQVNTGELFF TGTGCCAGCAGCAGTAGACAGGTGAACACCGGGGAGCTGTTTTTT
TRBJ1-4 TRBV4-3 15 TRBD1 once CASSHGGQATAGLFF TGCGCCAGCAGCCACGGGGGACAGGCCACGGCGGGACTGTTTTTT
TRBJ2-7 TRBV6-6 15 TRBD2 NA CASSYPPRRESEQYF TGTGCCAGCAGTTACCCCCCCCGGCGGGAGAGCGAGCAGTACTTC
TRBJ1-6 TRBV6-4 16 NA NA CASIFGHQGPNSPLHF TGTGCCAGCATCTTCGGACACCAGGGGCCCAATTCACCCCTCCACTTT
TRBJ2-7 TRBV5-1 15 TRBD2 NA CASRLLAGVAGEQYF TGCGCCAGCAGATTACTAGCGGGAGTTGCAGGCGAGCAGTACTTC
TRBJ2-1 TRBV12-5 14 NA NA CASGVSGTYNEQFF TGTGCTAGTGGTGTCTCCGGGACGTACAATGAGCAGTTCTTC
TRBJ1-1 TRBV11-2 14 NA NA CASRHFGGPTEAFF TGTGCCAGCAGGCATTTCGGGGGACCCACTGAAGCTTTCTTT
TRBJ2-1 TRBV28 13 NA NA CASTPTDNNEQFF TGTGCCAGCACTCCGACCGATAACAATGAGCAGTTCTTC
TRBJ1-1 TRBV6-5 15 NA NA CASSYKTRGNTEAFF TGTGCCAGCAGTTATAAGACACGGGGGAACACTGAAGCTTTCTTT
TRBJ1-2 TRBV30 12 NA few CAWTPGLKGYTF TGTGCCTGGACACCAGGGTTAAAGGGCTACACCTTC
TRBJ1-4 TRBV2 17 TRBD1 NA CASSPARLRDRNEKLFF TGTGCCAGCAGCCCCGCCCGCCTCCGGGACAGAAATGAAAAACTGTTTTTT
TRBJ1-2 TRBV10-3 14 NA few CAIRQRQANYGYTF TGTGCCATCAGGCAGAGACAGGCGAACTATGGCTACACCTTC
TRBJ1-1 TRBV29-1 11 NA NA CSWGRGEEAFF TGCAGCTGGGGGCGGGGGGAGGAAGCTTTCTTT
TRBJ2-3 TRBV7-3 18 TRBD2 NA CASSFMAGGHSSTDTQYF TGTGCCAGCAGCTTTATGGCGGGAGGCCACTCTAGCACAGATACGCAGTATTTT
TRBJ2-1 TRBV11-1 15 NA NA CASSFGGLAYNEQFF TGTGCCAGCAGCTTCGGGGGCCTTGCCTACAATGAGCAGTTCTTC
TRBJ1-4 TRBV28 16 TRBD1 NA CASSGRTGGDWEKLFF TGTGCCAGCAGTGGTAGGACAGGGGGGGATTGGGAAAAACTGTTTTTT
TRBJ2-3 TRBV11-2 15 TRBD1 NA CASSLGGQPTDTQYF TGTGCCAGCAGCTTAGGGGGACAGCCTACAGATACGCAGTATTTT
TRBJ2-5 TRBV2 15 NA NA CASRPTGPGIETQYF TGTGCCAGCAGGCCCACAGGGCCGGGGATAGAGACCCAGTACTTC